A single T cell receptor (beta chain) is shown here with its context. Sequenced by immunoSEQ multiplex PCR; TCRdb stores in-frame clones only, minus some. The sample has nearly 110,000 clones; over 60% are singletons. Seattle patient enrollment occurred during active infection, with longitudinal follow-up thereafter. The sample comes from a study of blood T cell repertoires in COVID-19. Sequenced input: peripheral blood. The TCR was taken from a man aged 80 or over with COVID-19, enrolled during active disease.

The CDR3 here is CSASVQREWPDEQYF. The CDR3 nucleotides read TGCAGTGCTAGTGTCCAGCGGGAGTGGCCCGACGAGCAGTACTTC. This sequence joins TRBV20-1 and TRBJ2-7; 8 positions match TRBD2. The CDR3 covers 15 residues. Per the germline V gene, CDR1 is DFQATT and CDR2 is SNEGSKA (reference sequence). V was clipped by 3 bases and J by 5 bases; unmatched bases: 12.